These 10 T cell receptor beta chains were all obtained from the same sample, sequenced in a study of blood T cell repertoires in COVID-19. TCRdb's table, derived via immunoSEQ multiplex PCR, lists solely in-frame clones and lacks some. The sample includes about 220,000 clones, just under 85% seen only once; the top ten take about 1.3%. Material for sequencing was PBMCs or T cells enriched from blood (not recorded which). Receptor source: a woman aged 40 to 50 with acute COVID-19.

The rearrangement joins TRBV18 to TRBJ2-1; 8 bases match TRBD2. The CDR3 is made up of 15 amino acids. Looked up from germline, CDR1 is KGHSH and CDR2 is LQKENI. V lost 3 bases, J lost 0 bases, and 1 base stayed unmatched. The CDR3 sequence: CASSPRGASYNEQFF. CDR3 nucleotides: TGTGCCAGCTCACCGCGGGGGGCCTCCTACAATGAGCAGTTCTTC.

The gene calls are TRBV6-2 or TRBV6-3 and TRBJ1-2; 7 bases line up with TRBD1. CDR3 length equals 12 residues. Losses at the gene ends were 0 bases for V and 14 bases for J; bases not matched to a gene: 6. In germline, CDR1 is MNHEY, CDR2 SVGEGT. The CDR3 loop is CASSYSSDRVTF. CDR3 nucleotide sequence: TGTGCCAGCAGTTACTCGAGCGACAGGGTAACCTTC.

This clone was observed a few times. V usage is TRBV18 and J usage is TRBJ1-2, with D perhaps TRBD1 (6 bases). The CDR3 spans 14 residues. V lost 2 bases, J lost 2 bases, and 9 bases lay in between. CDR1 KGHSH and CDR2 LQKENI come from the germline V gene. CDR3 sequence: CASSPGGSNYGYTF. CDR3 sequence (DNA): TGTGCCAGCTCACCAGGGGGCTCAAACTATGGCTACACCTTC.

CDR3 protein: CASSDFGGAPNNEQFF. CDR3 DNA: TGTGCCAGCAGTGACTTTGGGGGGGCCCCCAACAATGAGCAGTTCTTC. The chain recombines TRBV6-4 with TRBJ2-1; possible D gene TRBD2, 7 bases. Per germline, CDR1 MRHNA and CDR2 SNTAGT. The V end lost 1 base, the J end lost 5 bases, and 15 bases lay between the germline ends. The CDR3 loop spans 16 amino acids.

This chain joins TRBV4-2 and TRBJ2-1, with 12 bases fitting TRBD2. The CDR3 spans 15 residues. Germline values: CDR1 LGHNA, CDR2 YNFKEQ. Trimming cost V 5 bases and J 7 bases; bases outside gene matches: 6. In nucleotides, the CDR3 is TGTGCCAGCAGCGAGACTAGCGGGAGAGCTAATGAGCAGTTCTTC. Its protein is CASSETSGRANEQFF.

This clone was seen a few times. V is TRBV2 and J is TRBJ2-2; 8 positions match TRBD1. The length of the CDR3 is 15 residues. The germline V gene has CDR1 SNHLY and CDR2 FYNNEI. The trim removed 6 bases at V and 4 bases at J, leaving 7 bases unmatched. The CDR3 DNA reads TGTGCCAGCAGAGGGGACAGGTCCCGCACCGGGGAGCTGTTTTTT. Its protein is CASRGDRSRTGELFF.

The genes are TRBV28 and TRBJ1-1; D unclear. The germline V gene has CDR1 MDHEN and CDR2 SYDVKM. The V end lost 1 base, the J end lost 10 bases, and 16 bases lay between the germline ends. The CDR3 contains 14 residues. The DNA of the CDR3 is TGTGCCAGCAGTTTATTTCAGGATTCGATGATAGCTTTCTTT. This codes for CASSLFQDSMIAFF.

The J gene is TRBJ1-3, the V gene TRBV29-1; perhaps TRBD1 as D (5 bases). With 2 bases removed from V and 0 bases from J, the gap between germline ends came to 8 bases. Germline-derived CDR1 and CDR2 are SQVTM and ANQGSEA. The CDR3 is made up of 14 amino acids. The CDR3 reads CSVETGHSGNTIYF. Here the CDR3 DNA reads TGCAGCGTTGAAACAGGCCACTCTGGAAACACCATATATTTT.

The genes are TRBV24-1 and TRBJ2-3; possible D gene TRBD1, 6 bases. Looked up from germline, CDR1 is KGHDR and CDR2 is SFDVKD. The germline V and J ends were trimmed by 7 bases and 2 bases, with 15 bases remaining between them. The CDR3 is 15 amino acids. The CDR3 region is CATSQRDTATDTQYF. CDR3 bases: TGTGCCACCAGCCAACGGGACACCGCCACAGATACGCAGTATTTT.

V gene TRBV6-5 combines with J gene TRBJ2-4, with TRBD1 identical over 8 bases. V shed 4 bases and J 0 bases; nucleotides not matched to a gene: 2. This CDR3 region has 15 residues. Per germline, CDR1 MNHEY and CDR2 SVGAGI. Written as DNA, the CDR3 is TGTGCCAGCAGTTCGGACAGGGTAGCCAAAAACATTCAGTACTTC. It encodes CASSSDRVAKNIQYF.